This T cell receptor beta chain was documented in a study of blood T cell repertoires in COVID-19. Using immunoSEQ multiplex PCR, the repertoire was profiled, and TCRdb retains in-frame clones only, with some absent. Here the sample spans nearly 200,000 clones, roughly 88% being singletons. Source material: peripheral blood. The clonotype was recovered from a woman aged 40 to 50 who had recovered from COVID-19.

The CDR3 sequence: CASSLARQDAGHQETQYF. The CDR3 region has the DNA TGTGCCAGCAGCTTAGCGAGGCAGGATGCGGGCCACCAAGAGACCCAGTACTTC. J is TRBJ2-5 and V is TRBV7-2; D is perhaps TRBD2 (5 bases). This CDR3 is built from 18 residues. The V gene lost 0 bases and the J gene lost 0 bases, with 17 bases spanning the gap. Per germline, CDR1 SGHTA and CDR2 FQGNSA.